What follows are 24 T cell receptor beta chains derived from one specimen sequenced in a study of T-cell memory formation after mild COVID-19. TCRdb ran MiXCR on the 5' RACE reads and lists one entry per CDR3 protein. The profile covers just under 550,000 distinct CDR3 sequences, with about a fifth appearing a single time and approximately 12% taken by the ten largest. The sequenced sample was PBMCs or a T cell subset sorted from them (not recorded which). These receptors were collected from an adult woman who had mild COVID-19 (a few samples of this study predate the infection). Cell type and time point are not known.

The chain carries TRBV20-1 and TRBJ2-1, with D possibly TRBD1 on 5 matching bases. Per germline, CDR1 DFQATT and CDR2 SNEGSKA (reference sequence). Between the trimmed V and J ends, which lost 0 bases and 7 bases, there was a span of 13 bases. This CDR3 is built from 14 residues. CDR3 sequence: CSARDRDSRNEQFF. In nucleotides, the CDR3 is TGCAGTGCTAGAGATAGAGACAGCCGGAATGAGCAGTTCTTC.

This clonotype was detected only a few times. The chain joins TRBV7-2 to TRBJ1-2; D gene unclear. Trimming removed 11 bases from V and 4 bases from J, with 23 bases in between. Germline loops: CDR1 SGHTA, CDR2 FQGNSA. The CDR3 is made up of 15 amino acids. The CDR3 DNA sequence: TGTGCCGTACGCGGGGTTAGTGTGTTCACCTATGGCTACACCTTC. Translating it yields CAVRGVSVFTYGYTF.

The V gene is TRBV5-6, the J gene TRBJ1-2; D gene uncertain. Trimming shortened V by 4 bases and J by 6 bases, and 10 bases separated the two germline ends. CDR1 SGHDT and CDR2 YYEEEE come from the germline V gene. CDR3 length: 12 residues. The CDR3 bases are TGTGCCAGCAGCCCTAGCCGGGATGGCTACACCTTC. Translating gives CASSPSRDGYTF. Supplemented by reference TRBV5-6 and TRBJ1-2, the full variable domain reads DAGVTQSPTHLIKTRGQQVTLRCSPKSGHDTVSWYQQALGQGPQFIFQYYEEEERQRGNFPDRFSGHQFPNYSSELNVNALLLGDSALYLCASSPSRDGYTFGSGTRLTVV.

The CDR3 DNA reads as TGTGCCAGCAGTTTGAGTGGACCCGGGGGCGCAGATACGCAGTATTTT. Its translation: CASSLSGPGGADTQYF. The chain joins TRBV12-3 or TRBV12-4 to TRBJ2-3; D could derive from TRBD1 or TRBD2 (6 bases each). Trimming removed 3 bases at V and 4 bases at J, with 17 bases between. CDR3 length: 16 residues.

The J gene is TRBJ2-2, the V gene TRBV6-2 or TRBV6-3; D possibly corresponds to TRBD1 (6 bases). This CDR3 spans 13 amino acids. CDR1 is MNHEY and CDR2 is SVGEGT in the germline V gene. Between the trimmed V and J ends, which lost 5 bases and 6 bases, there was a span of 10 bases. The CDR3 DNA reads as TGTGCCAGCAGTCGACAGGTTCCCGGGGAGCTGTTTTTT. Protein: CASSRQVPGELFF.

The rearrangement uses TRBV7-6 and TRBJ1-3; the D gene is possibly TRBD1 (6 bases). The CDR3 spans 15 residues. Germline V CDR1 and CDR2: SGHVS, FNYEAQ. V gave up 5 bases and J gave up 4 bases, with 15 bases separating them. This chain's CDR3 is CASSPRTVTGNTIYF. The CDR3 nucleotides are TGTGCCAGCAGCCCAAGGACAGTGACGGGAAACACCATATATTTT.

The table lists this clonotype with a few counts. DNA of the CDR3: TGTGCCAGCAGCCCCAACCGGGGCCGGACAGATACGCAGTATTTT. Its protein product is CASSPNRGRTDTQYF. The chain links TRBV11-3 to TRBJ2-3; D might be TRBD1 or TRBD2, each matching 5 bases. This CDR3 has 15 residues. Germline V CDR1 and CDR2: SGHNT, YENEEA. V gave up 5 bases and J gave up 3 bases, with 15 bases separating them.

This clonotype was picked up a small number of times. Here the CDR3 DNA reads TGTGCCAGCAGGAGCCCGGGACAGGGGGCTTCCTACGAGCAGTACTTC. Translating gives CASRSPGQGASYEQYF. The V gene is TRBV7-9, the J gene TRBJ2-7; 12 nucleotides line up with TRBD1. Germline V gene data show CDR1 as SEHNR and CDR2 as FQNEAQ (reference sequence). The CDR3 extends over 16 amino acids. Trimming cost V 6 bases and J 1 base; bases outside gene matches: 7.

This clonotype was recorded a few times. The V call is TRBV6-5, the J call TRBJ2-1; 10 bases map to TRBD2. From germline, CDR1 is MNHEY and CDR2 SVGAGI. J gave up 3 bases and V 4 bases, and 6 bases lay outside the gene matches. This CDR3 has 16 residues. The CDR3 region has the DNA TGTGCCAGCAGTTTATCAGCGGGGGGGGACTACAATGAGCAGTTCTTC. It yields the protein CASSLSAGGDYNEQFF.

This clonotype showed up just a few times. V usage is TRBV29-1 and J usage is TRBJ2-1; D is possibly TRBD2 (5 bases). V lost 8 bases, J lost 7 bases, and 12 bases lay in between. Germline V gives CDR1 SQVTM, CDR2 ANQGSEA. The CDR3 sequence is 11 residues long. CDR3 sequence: CSSRGTNEQFF. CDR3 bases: TGCAGCTCCCGGGGTACTAATGAGCAGTTCTTC.

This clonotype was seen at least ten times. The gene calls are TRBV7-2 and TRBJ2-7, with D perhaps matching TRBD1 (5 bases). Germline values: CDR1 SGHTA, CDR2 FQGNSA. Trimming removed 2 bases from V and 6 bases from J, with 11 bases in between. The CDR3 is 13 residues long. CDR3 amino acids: CASSLHQGLEQYF. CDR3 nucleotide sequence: TGTGCCAGCAGCTTACATCAGGGTCTCGAGCAGTACTTC.

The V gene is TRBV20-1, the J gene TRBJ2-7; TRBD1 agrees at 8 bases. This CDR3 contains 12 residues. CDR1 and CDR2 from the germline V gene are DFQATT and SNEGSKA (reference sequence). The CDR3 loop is CGCGTGSYEQYF. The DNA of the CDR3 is TGCGGATGCGGGACAGGTTCCTACGAGCAGTACTTC.

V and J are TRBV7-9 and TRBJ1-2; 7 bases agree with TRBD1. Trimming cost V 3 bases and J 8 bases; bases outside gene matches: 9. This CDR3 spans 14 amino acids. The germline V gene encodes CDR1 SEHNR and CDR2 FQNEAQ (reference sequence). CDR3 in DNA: TGTGCCAGCAGCTTGGGACAGAAGAGATTGGGCTACACCTTC. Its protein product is CASSLGQKRLGYTF.

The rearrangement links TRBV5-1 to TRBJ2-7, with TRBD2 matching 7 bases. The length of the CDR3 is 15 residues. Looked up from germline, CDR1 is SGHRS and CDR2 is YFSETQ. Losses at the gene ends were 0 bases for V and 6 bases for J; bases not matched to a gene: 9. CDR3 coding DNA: TGCGCCAGCAGCTTGGCGGGTAGCGGGCCCCTCGAGCAGTACTTC. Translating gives CASSLAGSGPLEQYF. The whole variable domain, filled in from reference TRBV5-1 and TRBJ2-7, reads KAGVTQTPRYLIKTRGQQVTLSCSPISGHRSVSWYQQTPGQGLQFLFEYFSETQRNKGNFPGRFSGRQFSNSRSEMNVSTLELGDSALYLCASSLAGSGPLEQYFGPGTRLTVT.

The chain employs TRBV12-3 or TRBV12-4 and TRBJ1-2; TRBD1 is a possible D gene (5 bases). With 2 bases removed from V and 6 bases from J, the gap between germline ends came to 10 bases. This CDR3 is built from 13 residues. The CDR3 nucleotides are TGTGCCAGCAGTTTACAGGGTCAGGATGGCTACACCTTC. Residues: CASSLQGQDGYTF.

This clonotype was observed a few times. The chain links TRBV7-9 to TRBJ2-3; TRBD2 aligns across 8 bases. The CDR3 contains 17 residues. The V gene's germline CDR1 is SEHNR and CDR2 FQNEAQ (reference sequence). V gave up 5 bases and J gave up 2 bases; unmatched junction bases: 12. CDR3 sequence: CASSPWGVAGLTDTQYF. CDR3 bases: TGTGCCAGCAGCCCGTGGGGGGTAGCGGGGCTCACAGATACGCAGTATTTT.

The CDR3 sequence: CASSPRTSGIYEQYF. The CDR3, as DNA: TGCGCCAGCAGCCCTCGGACTAGCGGAATCTACGAGCAGTACTTC. J is TRBJ2-7 and V is TRBV5-1, with 10 bases fitting TRBD2. V lost 4 bases and J lost 3; bases outside the gene matches: 7. The germline gives CDR1 SGHRS, CDR2 YFSETQ. CDR3 length: 15 residues. Together with reference TRBV5-1 and TRBJ2-7, the CDR3 gives the full variable domain: KAGVTQTPRYLIKTRGQQVTLSCSPISGHRSVSWYQQTPGQGLQFLFEYFSETQRNKGNFPGRFSGRQFSNSRSEMNVSTLELGDSALYLCASSPRTSGIYEQYFGPGTRLTVT.

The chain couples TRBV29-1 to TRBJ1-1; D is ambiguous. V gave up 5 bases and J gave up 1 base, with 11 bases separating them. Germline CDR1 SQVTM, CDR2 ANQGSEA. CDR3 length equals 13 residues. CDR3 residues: CSVKVGGNTEAFF. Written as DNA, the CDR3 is TGCAGCGTTAAGGTCGGTGGGAACACTGAAGCTTTCTTT.

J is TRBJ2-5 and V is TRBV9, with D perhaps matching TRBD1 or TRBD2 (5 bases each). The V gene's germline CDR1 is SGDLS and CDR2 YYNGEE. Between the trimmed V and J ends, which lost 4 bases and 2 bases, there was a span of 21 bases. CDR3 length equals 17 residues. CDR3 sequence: CASSHVSPGSGQETQYF. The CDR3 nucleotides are TGTGCCAGCAGCCACGTCTCCCCGGGGTCAGGGCAAGAGACCCAGTACTTC.

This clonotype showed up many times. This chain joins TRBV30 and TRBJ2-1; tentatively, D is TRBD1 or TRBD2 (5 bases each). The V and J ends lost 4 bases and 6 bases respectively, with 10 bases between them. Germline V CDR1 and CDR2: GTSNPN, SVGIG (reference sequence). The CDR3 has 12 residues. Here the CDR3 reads CAWTPGLNEQFF. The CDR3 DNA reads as TGTGCCTGGACCCCGGGGCTCAATGAGCAGTTCTTC.

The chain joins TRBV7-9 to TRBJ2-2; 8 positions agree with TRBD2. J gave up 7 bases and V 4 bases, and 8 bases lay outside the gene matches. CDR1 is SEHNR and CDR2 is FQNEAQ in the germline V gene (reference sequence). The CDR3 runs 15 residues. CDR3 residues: CASSSGLVKVGELFF. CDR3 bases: TGTGCCAGCAGCTCGGGACTAGTGAAGGTCGGGGAGCTGTTTTTT.

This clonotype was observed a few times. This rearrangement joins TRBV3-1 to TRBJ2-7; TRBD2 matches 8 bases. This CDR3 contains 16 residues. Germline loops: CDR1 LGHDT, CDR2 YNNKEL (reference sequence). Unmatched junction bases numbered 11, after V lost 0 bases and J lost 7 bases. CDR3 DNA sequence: TGTGCCAGCAGCCAAGATCTGGCTAGCGGGCTTCGGGAGCAGTACTTC. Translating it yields CASSQDLASGLREQYF.

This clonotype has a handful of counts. The CDR3 DNA reads TGTGCCAGCAGCTACATCTCGGTAGCGGGAGTCGCAGATACGCAGTATTTT. As protein: CASSYISVAGVADTQYF. The rearrangement links TRBV3-1 to TRBJ2-3; 9 nucleotides match TRBD2. The CDR3 runs 17 residues. Germline V gene lookup returns CDR1 LGHDT and CDR2 YNNKEL (reference sequence). V was pared by 5 bases and J by 4 bases, with 13 bases of the junction left unmatched.

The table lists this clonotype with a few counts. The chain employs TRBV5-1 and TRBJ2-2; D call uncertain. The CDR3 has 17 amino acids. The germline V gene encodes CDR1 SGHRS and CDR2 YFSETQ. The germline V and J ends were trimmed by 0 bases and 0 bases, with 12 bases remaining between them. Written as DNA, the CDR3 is TGCGCCAGCAGCTTGGAGGGCCTACTGCCGAACACCGGGGAGCTGTTTTTT. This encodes CASSLEGLLPNTGELFF.